This TCR beta chain derives from a study of blood T cells in healthy people across ages. A J-beta primer mix and a sample-barcoded 5' primer were used in a second PCR of about 7 to 12 cycles. TCRdb fed the 5' RACE reads into MiXCR, producing one record per CDR3 protein. The sample carries about 1.8 million distinct CDR3 sequences, about 50% recorded once. Trimming cost V 3 bases and J 5 bases; bases outside gene matches: 12. CDR3 length: 18 amino acids. CDR1 is LGHNA, CDR2 YSLEER, per germline. Source material: blood. This TCR was recovered from a middle-aged woman in good health. The chain joins TRBV4-3 to TRBJ2-3; TRBD2 matches at 12 bases. This CDR3 reads CASSQFLAGGQDIDTQYF. The CDR3, as DNA: TGCGCCAGCAGCCAGTTTCTAGCGGGGGGGCAGGATATAGATACGCAGTATTTT.